The 6 T cell receptor beta chains presented below share a single source sample, sequenced in a study of PD-1 blockade in classical Hodgkin lymphoma. Clones were read by immunoSEQ multiplex PCR, and TCRdb kept only the in-frame ones, dropping some. Among about 29,000 clones listed, over 75% were seen once. Relapse after autologous stem cell transplantation occurred in every patient, and brentuximab vedotin exposure varied. The authors purified CD4+ T cells from thawed PBMCs by magnetic negative selection. The source material was CD4+ T cells from blood, sampled at baseline. The receptors stem from a human donor with classical Hodgkin lymphoma.

The DNA for the CDR3 is TGTGCCAGCAGTTACTTGAACAGGGTTCCTACCTACGAGCAGTACTTC. Translating gives CASSYLNRVPTYEQYF. J is TRBJ2-7 and V is TRBV6-5; D possibly corresponds to TRBD1 (6 bases). Per germline, CDR1 MNHEY and CDR2 SVGAGI. This CDR3 region has 16 residues. The V gene lost 1 base and the J gene lost 2 bases, with 15 bases spanning the gap.

This chain links TRBV6-5 with TRBJ2-1; D uncertain. This CDR3 is built from 14 residues. V was clipped by 6 bases and J by 5 bases, with 14 bases between them. The germline gives CDR1 MNHEY, CDR2 SVGAGI. The chain's CDR3 is CASSLEGPNNEQFF. The CDR3 region has the DNA TGTGCCAGCAGCCTCGAAGGACCCAACAATGAGCAGTTCTTC.

The chain recombines TRBV6-5 with TRBJ2-2, with 9 positions matching TRBD1. This CDR3 has 16 residues. Germline CDR1 reads MNHEY; CDR2 reads SVGAGI. Germline trimming cut 4 bases from V and 5 bases from J; bases unmatched to any gene: 8. Here the CDR3 reads CASSSQDRGRTGELFF. The CDR3 DNA reads as TGTGCCAGCAGTTCCCAGGACAGGGGTCGGACCGGGGAGCTGTTTTTT.

This clone was recorded once. The chain has TRBV18 and TRBJ2-5, with D tentatively TRBD1 (5 bases). Germline-derived CDR1 and CDR2 are KGHSH and LQKENI. CDR3 length: 15 amino acids. The V end was cut by 1 base, the J end by 1 base, with 10 bases between. CDR3 sequence (DNA): TGTGCCAGCTCACCACATAAGGGGTCCCAAGAGACCCAGTACTTC. Amino acids: CASSPHKGSQETQYF. Using reference TRBV18 and TRBJ2-5 for the parts outside the CDR3, the full variable domain is NAGVMQNPRHLVRRRGQEARLRCSPMKGHSHVYWYRQLPEEGLKFMVYLQKENIIDESGMPKERFSAEFPKEGPSILRIQQVVRGDSAAYFCASSPHKGSQETQYFGPGTRLLVL.

J is TRBJ1-5 and V is TRBV4-1; D gene unclear. V lost 4 bases and J lost 4, with 14 bases in between. The CDR3 contains 15 residues. Germline CDR1 MGHRA, CDR2 YSYEKL. The CDR3 DNA sequence: TGCGCCAGCAGCCCTCACCCGGGCCCTAATCAGCCCCAGCATTTT. Translation gives CASSPHPGPNQPQHF.

The chain employs TRBV7-9 and TRBJ1-2; D unresolved. Trimming shortened V by 5 bases and J by 5 bases, and 9 bases separated the two germline ends. The CDR3 sequence is 12 residues long. Germline loops: CDR1 SEHNR, CDR2 FQNEAQ (reference sequence). Here the CDR3 reads CASSVDKYGYTF. CDR3 in DNA: TGTGCCAGCAGCGTCGACAAATATGGCTACACCTTC.